Sequencing of this T cell receptor (beta chain) was carried out in a study of neoadjuvant nivolumab and ipilimumab in lung cancer (dated by TCRdb to the early 2020s). Regarding the complete study: Intravenous nivolumab was dosed at 3 mg/kg on days 1, 15 and 29, and in the combination arm ipilimumab 1 mg/kg was added on day 1 only. The primary endpoint of the trial was the rate of major pathologic response (MPR) in the intention-to-treat population of each study arm. The trial treated approximately 46 patients with operable NSCLC: about 23 were randomized to nivolumab monotherapy and about 20 to nivolumab plus ipilimumab. TCR repertoires were compared between pretherapy (baseline) peripheral blood and tumors resected at surgery after neoadjuvant immune checkpoint blockade. Matched pretherapy and resected tumor pairs were analyzed for seven patients: four treated with nivolumab and three with nivolumab plus ipilimumab.

Libraries were prepared through the immunoSEQ multiplex PCR assay. The study's processing was this. Richness and clonality were used to summarize the repertoires, and clones that significantly expanded or contracted between pre- and post-therapy samples were identified. The table comes from immuneACCESS by way of TCRdb, which keeps in-frame sequences with V and J called. Part of the clones is missing from these tables; in studies checked, under half for an unresolved V gene and the rest for unknown reasons. Clonal size and the V and J genes are those of that table, whereas D and trimming came from the DNA. Within this sample are around 20,000 clones, with roughly three quarters of them counted one time only. Of the sample, roughly 9.1% is held by the ten largest clones. On this clone: Its antigen is still unknown. No base-level quality is on record; no much larger clone is a single base apart.

The paper's findings and limits, for the study overall: A small number of samples underwent TCR sequencing. Richness in tumors resected after neoadjuvant therapy showed a positive correlation with pretherapy blood TCR richness (Spearman R ~ 0.8). No significant correlation was found between TCR clonality and pathologic tumor regression, and only a single major-pathologic-response sample was available for the analysis of TCR clonality versus pathologic tumor regression. Greater TCR richness and clonality were observed in resected tumors than in tumor-adjacent uninvolved lung, and increases were observed in more dual-therapy-treated tumors. From pretherapy to surgery, increases in tumor T-cell richness and clonality were observed in three of three dual-therapy tumors but in only two of four nivolumab-treated tumors.

Ends trimmed: V by 0 bases, J by 8 bases; bases unmatched to a gene: 9. The CDR3 has 16 amino acids, counting the end cysteine and phenylalanine. Only the CDR3 DNA stays, 48 bases, in frame from base 1. CDR1 MGHRA and CDR2 YSYEKL are derived from the germline V gene. The sample's time point label, decoded: at surgical resection after neoadjuvant nivolumab +/- ipilimumab. The samples were taken from NEOSTAR, a phase 2 randomized trial in operable NSCLC that tested neoadjuvant nivolumab or nivolumab plus ipilimumab, followed by surgery. The source of this sequence is an adult with non-small cell lung cancer. The sequences come from tumor tissue, collected after neoadjuvant nivolumab, alone or with ipilimumab, at or shortly before surgery. The chain uses TRBV4-1 and TRBJ2-5; 10 bases in the junction line up with TRBD2. The sequence in DNA is TGCGCCAGCAGCCAAGATCCAGCGGGGGGGAGAGAAACCCAGTACTTC. This encodes CASSQDPAGGRETQYF.